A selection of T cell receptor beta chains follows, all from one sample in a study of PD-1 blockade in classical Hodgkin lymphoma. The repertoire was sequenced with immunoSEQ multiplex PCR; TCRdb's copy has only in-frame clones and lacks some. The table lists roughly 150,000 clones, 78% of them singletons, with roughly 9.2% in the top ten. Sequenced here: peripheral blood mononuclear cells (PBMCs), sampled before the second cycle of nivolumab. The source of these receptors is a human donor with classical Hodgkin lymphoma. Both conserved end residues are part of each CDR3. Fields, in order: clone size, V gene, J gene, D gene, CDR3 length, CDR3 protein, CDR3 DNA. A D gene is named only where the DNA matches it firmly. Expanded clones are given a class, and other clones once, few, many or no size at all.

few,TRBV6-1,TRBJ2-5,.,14,CASSEVGDGETQYF,TGTGCCAGCAGTGAGGTGGGGGACGGGGAGACCCAGTACTTC
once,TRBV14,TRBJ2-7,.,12,CASSQGGREQYF,TGTGCCAGCAGCCAAGGGGGTCGCGAGCAGTACTTC
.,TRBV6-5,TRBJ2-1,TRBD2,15,CASSYGGGFRLEQFF,TGTGCCAGCAGTTACGGGGGGGGGTTTCGGCTTGAGCAGTTCTTC
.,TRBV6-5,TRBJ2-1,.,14,CASRPLYSSNEQFF,TGTGCCAGCAGGCCCCTGTACAGTTCCAATGAGCAGTTCTTC
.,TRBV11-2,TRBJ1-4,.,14,CASSLVEGVEKLFF,TGTGCCAGCAGCTTAGTAGAGGGGGTGGAAAAACTGTTTTTT
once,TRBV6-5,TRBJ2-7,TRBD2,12,CASSRTSGEQYF,TGTGCCAGCAGCCGGACTAGCGGCGAGCAGTACTTC
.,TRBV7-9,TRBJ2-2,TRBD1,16,CASSRGQHANTGELFF,TGTGCCAGCAGCAGGGGACAGCACGCGAACACCGGGGAGCTGTTTTTT
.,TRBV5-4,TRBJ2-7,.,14,CASSLGLANYEQYF,TGTGCCAGCAGCTTGGGACTCGCTAACTACGAGCAGTACTTC
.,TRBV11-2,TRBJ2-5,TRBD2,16,CASSLGLAEIQETQYF,TGTGCCAGCAGCTTAGGACTAGCGGAGATCCAAGAGACCCAGTACTTC
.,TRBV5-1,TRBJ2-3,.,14,CASSLDPNTDTQYF,TGCGCCAGCAGCCTAGACCCGAACACAGATACGCAGTATTTT
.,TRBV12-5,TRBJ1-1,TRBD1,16,CASGPGQYSSNTEAFF,TGTGCTAGTGGGCCGGGACAGTACTCTTCTAACACTGAAGCTTTCTTT
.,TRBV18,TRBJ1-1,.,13,CASSPGRVTEAFF,TGTGCCAGCTCACCAGGCAGGGTGACTGAAGCTTTCTTT
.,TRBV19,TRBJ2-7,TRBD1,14,CASSTPGTGYEQYF,TGTGCCAGTAGTACCCCCGGGACAGGGTACGAGCAGTACTTC
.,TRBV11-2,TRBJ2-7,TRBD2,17,CASSFGVGAGVSYEQYF,TGTGCCAGCAGCTTTGGGGTCGGTGCGGGAGTCTCTTACGAGCAGTACTTC
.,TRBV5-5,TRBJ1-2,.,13,CASSMGPWLGYTF,TGTGCCAGCAGCATGGGCCCCTGGCTGGGCTACACCTTC
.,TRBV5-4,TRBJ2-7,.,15,CASSLDGSGGYEQYF,TGTGCCAGCAGCTTGGATGGTAGCGGAGGCTACGAGCAGTACTTC
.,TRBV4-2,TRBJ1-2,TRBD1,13,CASNRQGDYGCTF,TGTGCCAGCAACCGACAGGGGGACTATGGCTGCACCTTC
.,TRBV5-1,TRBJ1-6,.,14,CASSLGAGNSPLHF,TGCGCCAGCAGCTTGGGGGCAGGTAATTCACCCCTCCACTTT
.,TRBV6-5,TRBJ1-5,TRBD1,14,CASSIGDRVGSQHF,TGTGCCAGCTCAATAGGGGACAGGGTAGGTTCCCAGCATTTT
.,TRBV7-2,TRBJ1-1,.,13,CASSRNLNTEAFF,TGTGCCAGCAGCCGAAACCTGAACACTGAAGCTTTCTTT
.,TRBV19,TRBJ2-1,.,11,CASSFYNEQFF,TGTGCCAGTAGTTTTTACAATGAGCAGTTCTTC